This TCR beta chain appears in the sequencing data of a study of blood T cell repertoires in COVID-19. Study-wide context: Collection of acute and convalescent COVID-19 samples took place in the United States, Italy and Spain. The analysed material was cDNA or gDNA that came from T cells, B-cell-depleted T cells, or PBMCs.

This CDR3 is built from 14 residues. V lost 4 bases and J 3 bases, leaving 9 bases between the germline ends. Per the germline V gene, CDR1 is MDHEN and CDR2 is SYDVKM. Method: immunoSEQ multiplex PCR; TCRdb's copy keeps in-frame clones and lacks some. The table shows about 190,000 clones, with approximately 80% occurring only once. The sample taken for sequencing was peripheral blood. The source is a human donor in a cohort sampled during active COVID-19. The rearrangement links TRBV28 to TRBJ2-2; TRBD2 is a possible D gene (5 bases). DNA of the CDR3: TGTGCCAGCAGTTCCCCGGGGTACACCGGGGAGCTGTTTTTT. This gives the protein CASSSPGYTGELFF.